The 5 T cell receptor beta chains reported below all come from one sample, sequenced in a study of shared clonotypes between healthy human individuals. TCRdb's copy holds only in-frame clones and misses some; the assay was immunoSEQ multiplex PCR. The sample holds 550,000 to 600,000 clones; roughly four fifths are singletons and the top ten take around 13%. The sequencing input was PBMCs. The source of these receptors is a woman between 35 and 50 years old in good health. Some clones in this sample may be carry-over from other donors' samples.

Details on this clone: A much larger clonotype is one base distant, so this may be a read error. Other nucleotide sequences from this sample produce the same CDR3. The chain couples TRBV18 to TRBJ1-1; D is unclear. This CDR3 region has 16 residues. Germline lookup yields CDR1 KGHSH and CDR2 LQKENI. CDR3 sequence reads: CASSPPSLGGNTEAFF. The CDR3 DNA reads as TGTGCCAGCTCACCACCTTCCCTCGGCGGGAACACTGAAGCTTTCTTC.

The chain's CDR3 is CAWSVRRASYEQYF. As DNA, the CDR3 is TGTGCCTGGAGTGTAAGACGTGCCTCCTACGAGCAGTACTTC. J is TRBJ2-7 and V is TRBV30; unclear D gene. Germline V gives CDR1 GTSNPN, CDR2 SVGIG (reference sequence). Trimming pared 0 bases from V and 0 bases from J, leaving 9 bases between. The CDR3 contains 14 residues.

This clone was seen more than once but under ten times. The chain couples TRBV5-1 to TRBJ2-5, with D possibly matching TRBD1 (5 bases). The J call may be faulty, since TRBJ2-7 better matches the DNA end. Germline V CDR1 and CDR2: SGHRS, YFSETQ. This CDR3 contains 18 residues. CDR3 in amino acids: CASSLASGQDAKSYEQYF. The CDR3 coding sequence is TGCGCCAGCAGCTTGGCGTCAGGGCAGGATGCCAAGTCCTACGAGCAGTACTTC.

The chain uses TRBV25-1 and TRBJ2-7; D is unresolved. This CDR3 has 13 residues. The V gene lost 8 bases and the J gene lost 0 bases, with 11 bases spanning the gap. CDR1 and CDR2 (germline): MGHDK, SYGVNS. The CDR3 reads CASLQDGSYEQYF. Written as DNA, the CDR3 is TGTGCCAGCCTCCAGGACGGCTCCTACGAGCAGTACTTC.

The chain employs TRBV4-2 and TRBJ1-4; D is unclear. The germline V gene encodes CDR1 LGHNA and CDR2 YNFKEQ. Trimming pared 0 bases from V and 4 bases from J, leaving 12 bases between. This CDR3 region has 16 residues. CDR3 in DNA: TGTGCCAGCAGCCAAGATCGGCGGGGATTTAATGAAAAACTGTTTTTT. It codes for CASSQDRRGFNEKLFF.